Sequencing of this T cell receptor (beta chain) was carried out in a study of T cell responses to AZD1222 COVID-19 vaccine. This CDR3 region has 14 residues. Deletions cut 7 bases from V and 8 bases from J, with 17 bases between. In germline, CDR1 is MNHEY, CDR2 SVGAGI. As for this clone: Its specificity is unknown.

Produced via immunoSEQ multiplex PCR; TCRdb's table is partial and in-frame only. The data show around 150,000 clones, around 85% seen once. Overall study results and limits: Possibly, clonal diversity was underestimated; donors were largely white British and included more females.

Here the sequenced sample was peripheral blood, taken 28 days after the second dose of the MenACWY control vaccine. The chain combines TRBV6-5 with TRBJ1-4; D gene ambiguous. The clonotype was recovered from an adult who received the MenACWY meningococcal vaccine as a control. CDR3 amino acids: CASNNIGSDEKLFF. The CDR3 DNA sequence: TGTGCCAGCAATAATATAGGGTCAGACGAAAAACTGTTTTTT.